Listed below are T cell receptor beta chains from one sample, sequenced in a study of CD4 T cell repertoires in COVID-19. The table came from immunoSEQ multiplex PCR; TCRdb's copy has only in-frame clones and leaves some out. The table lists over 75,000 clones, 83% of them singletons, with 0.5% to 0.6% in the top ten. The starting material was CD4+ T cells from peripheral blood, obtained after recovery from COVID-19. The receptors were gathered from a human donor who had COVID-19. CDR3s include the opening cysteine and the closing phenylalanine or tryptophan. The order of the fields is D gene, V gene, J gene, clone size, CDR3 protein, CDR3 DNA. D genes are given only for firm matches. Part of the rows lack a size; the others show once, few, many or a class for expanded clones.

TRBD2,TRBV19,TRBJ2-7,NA,CASNPPSGSQYEQYF,TGTGCCAGTAACCCCCCTAGCGGGAGTCAGTACGAGCAGTACTTC
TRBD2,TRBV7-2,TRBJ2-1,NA,CASSLAGLQGGGEQFF,TGTGCCAGCAGCTTAGCAGGGTTGCAGGGCGGGGGTGAGCAGTTCTTC
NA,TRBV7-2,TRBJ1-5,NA,CASSLVGGGNQPQHF,TGTGCCAGCAGCTTAGTGGGCGGGGGCAATCAGCCCCAGCATTTT
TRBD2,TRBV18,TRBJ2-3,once,CASSPGVAGVSSTDTQYF,TGTGCCAGCTCACCAGGGGTAGCGGGAGTAAGTAGCACAGATACGCAGTATTTT
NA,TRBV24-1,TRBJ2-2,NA,CATSDLPLTGELFF,TGTGCCACCAGTGATTTACCTCTCACCGGGGAGCTGTTTTTT
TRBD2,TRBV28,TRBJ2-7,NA,CASSYLAGGHEQYF,TGTGCCAGCAGTTATCTAGCGGGAGGGCACGAGCAGTACTTC
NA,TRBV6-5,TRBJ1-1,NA,CASSYQDANTEAFF,TGTGCCAGCAGTTATCAGGACGCGAACACTGAAGCTTTCTTT
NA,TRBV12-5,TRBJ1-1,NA,CASATPLQGEAFF,TGTGCTAGTGCCACTCCCCTTCAGGGTGAAGCTTTCTTT
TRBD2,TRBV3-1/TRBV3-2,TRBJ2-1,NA,CASSPSGLAATGQFF,TGTGCCAGCAGCCCGTCGGGACTAGCGGCCACGGGGCAGTTCTTC
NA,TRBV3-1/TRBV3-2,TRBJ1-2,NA,CASSQGTERTIWGYTF,TGTGCCAGCAGCCAAGGGACAGAGAGGACCATATGGGGCTACACCTTC
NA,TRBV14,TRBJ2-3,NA,CASSQDPGEGTDTQYF,TGTGCCAGCAGCCAAGATCCGGGAGAGGGGACAGATACGCAGTATTTT
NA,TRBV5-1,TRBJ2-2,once,CASSLDSGGFAGELFF,TGCGCCAGCAGCTTGGATAGCGGCGGGTTTGCCGGGGAGCTGTTTTTT
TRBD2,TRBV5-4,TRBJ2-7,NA,CASSKTGLEAYEQYF,TGTGCCAGCAGCAAGACGGGACTAGAGGCCTACGAGCAGTACTTC
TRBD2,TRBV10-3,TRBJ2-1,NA,CAIRSLAGLNEQFF,TGTGCCATCAGGTCCTTAGCGGGTCTCAATGAGCAGTTCTTC
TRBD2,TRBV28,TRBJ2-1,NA,CASSEPGLAVYNEQFF,TGTGCCAGCAGTGAACCGGGACTAGCGGTTTACAATGAGCAGTTCTTC
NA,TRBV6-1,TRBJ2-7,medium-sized,CASSEDPLEEQYF,TGTGCCAGCAGTGAAGACCCTTTGGAGGAGCAGTACTTC
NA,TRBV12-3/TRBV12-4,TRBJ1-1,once,CASSPTANTEAFF,TGTGCCAGCAGCCCGACAGCGAACACTGAAGCTTTCTTT
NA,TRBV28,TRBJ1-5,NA,CASRAAVGRQPQHF,TGTGCCAGCAGAGCCGCCGTGGGCAGACAGCCCCAGCATTTT
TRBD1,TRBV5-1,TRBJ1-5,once,CASSFPNRGNNQPQHF,TGCGCCAGCAGCTTTCCTAACAGGGGAAACAATCAGCCCCAGCATTTT
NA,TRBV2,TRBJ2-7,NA,CASGSGISYEQYF,TGTGCCAGCGGTTCAGGAATCTCCTACGAGCAGTACTTC
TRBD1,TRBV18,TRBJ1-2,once,CASSRTFKDRVGFGYTF,TGTGCCAGCTCCCGGACCTTCAAGGACAGGGTCGGATTCGGCTACACCTTC
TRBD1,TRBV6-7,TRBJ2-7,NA,CASRGWTGKGEREQYF,TGTGCCAGCAGGGGGTGGACAGGGAAAGGGGAAAGGGAGCAGTACTTC
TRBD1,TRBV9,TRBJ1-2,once,CASSTQPPGTGGGPYGYTF,TGTGCCAGCAGCACACAACCCCCAGGGACAGGGGGCGGTCCTTATGGCTACACCTTC
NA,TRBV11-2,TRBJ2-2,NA,CASSFRGHDTGELFF,TGTGCCAGCAGCTTTCGGGGTCACGACACCGGGGAGCTGTTTTTT
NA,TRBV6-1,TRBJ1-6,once,CASSEDSRDYNSPLHF,TGTGCCAGCAGTGAAGATAGTAGGGATTACAATTCACCCCTCCACTTT
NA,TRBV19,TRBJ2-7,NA,CASNPDGSYEQYF,TGTGCCAGTAATCCCGATGGTAGTTACGAGCAGTACTTC
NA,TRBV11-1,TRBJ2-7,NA,CASSLAGIDPYEQYF,TGTGCCAGCAGCTTAGCAGGAATAGACCCATACGAGCAGTACTTC
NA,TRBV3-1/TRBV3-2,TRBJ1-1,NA,CASSQVRETEAFF,TGTGCCAGCAGCCAAGTCCGGGAAACTGAAGCTTTCTTT
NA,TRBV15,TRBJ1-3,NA,CATTTRAGNTIYF,TGTGCCACCACGACCAGGGCCGGAAACACCATATATTTT
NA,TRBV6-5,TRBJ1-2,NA,CASKGTGNYGYTF,TGTGCCAGCAAAGGGACCGGGAACTATGGCTACACCTTC
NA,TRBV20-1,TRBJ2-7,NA,CSASRSKGLANYEQYF,TGCAGTGCTAGTCGTAGCAAAGGGCTAGCGAACTACGAGCAGTACTTC
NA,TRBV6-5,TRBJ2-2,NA,CASSNPGYTGELFF,TGTGCCAGCAGTAACCCGGGCTACACCGGGGAGCTGTTTTTT
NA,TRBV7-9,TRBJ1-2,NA,CASSWLRVASYGYTF,TGTGCCAGCAGCTGGCTCAGGGTAGCATCCTATGGCTACACCTTC
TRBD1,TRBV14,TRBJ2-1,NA,CASRTGGNEQFF,TGTGCCAGCCGCACAGGGGGCAATGAGCAGTTCTTC
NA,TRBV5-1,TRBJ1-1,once,CASSEGTNTEAFF,TGCGCCAGCAGCGAAGGGACGAACACTGAAGCTTTCTTT
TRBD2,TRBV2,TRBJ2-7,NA,CASRYREGAYEQYF,TGTGCCAGCAGGTACCGGGAGGGAGCCTACGAGCAGTACTTC
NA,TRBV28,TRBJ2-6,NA,CASSFGGISGANVLTF,TGTGCCAGCAGTTTCGGCGGAATCTCTGGGGCCAACGTCCTGACTTTC
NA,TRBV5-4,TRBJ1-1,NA,CASSPGQFTEAFF,TGTGCCAGCAGCCCAGGACAGTTCACTGAAGCTTTCTTT
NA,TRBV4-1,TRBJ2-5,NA,CASSPLEATGLRETQYF,TGCGCCAGCAGCCCCTTAGAAGCCACAGGGTTAAGGGAGACCCAGTACTTC
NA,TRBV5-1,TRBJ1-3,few,CASSRRGPDSGNTIYF,TGCGCCAGCAGCCGCCGTGGGCCAGACTCTGGAAACACCATATATTTT
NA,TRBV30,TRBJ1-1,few,CAWSMTVENPRTTEAFF,TGTGCCTGGAGTATGACAGTTGAGAATCCCCGAACCACTGAAGCTTTCTTT
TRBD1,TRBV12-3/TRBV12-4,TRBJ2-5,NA,CASSTGQETQYF,TGTGCCAGCTCGACAGGGCAAGAGACCCAGTACTTC
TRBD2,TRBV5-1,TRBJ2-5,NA,CASSLGLAGVGETQYF,TGCGCCAGCAGCTTGGGTTTAGCGGGAGTTGGAGAGACCCAGTACTTC
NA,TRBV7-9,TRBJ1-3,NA,CASSNEQGYTIYF,TGTGCCAGCAGCAACGAACAGGGATACACCATATATTTT
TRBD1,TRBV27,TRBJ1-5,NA,CASSLGATGNQPQHF,TGTGCCAGCAGTTTGGGCGCGACAGGGAATCAGCCCCAGCATTTT
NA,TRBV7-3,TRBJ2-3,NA,CASSERNTDTQYF,TGTGCCAGCAGCGAACGGAACACAGATACGCAGTATTTT
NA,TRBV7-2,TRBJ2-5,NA,CASSFLHGETQYF,TGTGCCAGCAGCTTCCTCCACGGCGAGACCCAGTACTTC
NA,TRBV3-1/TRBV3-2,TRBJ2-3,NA,CASSQGDRVSSTQYF,TGTGCCAGCAGCCAAGGGGACCGGGTAAGCTCTACGCAGTATTTT
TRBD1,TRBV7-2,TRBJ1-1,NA,CASSLAAGGYTEAFF,TGTGCCAGCAGCTTAGCTGCAGGGGGCTACACTGAAGCTTTCTTT
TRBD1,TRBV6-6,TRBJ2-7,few,CASSPDRESSTREQYF,TGTGCCAGCAGTCCAGACAGGGAGAGTTCCACGCGAGAGCAGTACTTC
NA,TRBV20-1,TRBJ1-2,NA,CSASIQQTNYGYTF,TGCAGTGCTAGTATCCAGCAGACTAACTATGGCTACACCTTC